The 32 T cell receptor beta chains listed next were all sequenced from one sample in a study of blood T cell repertoires in COVID-19. Libraries were prepared by immunoSEQ multiplex PCR; TCRdb keeps only in-frame clonotypes and omits some of them. The sample includes approximately 29,000 clones, around 92% of them seen just once. Material: peripheral blood. The receptors stem from a woman aged 70-85 years with COVID-19, enrolled during active disease.

The chain recombines TRBV3-1 (or the pseudogene TRBV3-2) with TRBJ1-1; D not resolved. CDR1 is LGHDT, CDR2 YNNKEL, per germline (reference sequence). CDR3 length equals 14 residues. Trimming removed 4 bases from V and 1 base from J, with 10 bases in between. The CDR3 DNA sequence: TGTGCCAGCAGCCTTCGACATGGGAACACTGAAGCTTTCTTT. It specifies CASSLRHGNTEAFF.

This chain links TRBV9 with TRBJ2-1; 9 bases agree with TRBD2. The V gene end was trimmed by 0 bases and the J gene end by 6 bases; junction bases not matched to a gene: 7. The germline gives CDR1 SGDLS, CDR2 YYNGEE. The CDR3 totals 16 residues. CDR3 in amino acids: CASSVGTSDFFNEQFF. In DNA, the CDR3 is TGTGCCAGCAGCGTAGGGACTAGCGATTTTTTCAATGAGCAGTTCTTC.

This sequence joins TRBV29-1 and TRBJ2-2; 10 nucleotides agree with TRBD2. This CDR3 spans 14 amino acids. V dropped 7 bases and J dropped 7; count of bases not matched to a gene: 9. CDR1 and CDR2 (germline): SQVTM, ANQGSEA. CDR3 nucleotide sequence: TGCAGCGCTGCCCCTAGCGGGAGTAGCGGGGAGCTGTTTTTT. Protein: CSAAPSGSSGELFF.

The chain combines TRBV21-1 with TRBJ2-3; TRBD2, the table's D call, was not compared with the DNA. TRBV21-1 is classified as a pseudogene. The CDR3 sequence is 15 residues long. The CDR3 spells CASSRPGGNRDTQYF. CDR3 sequence (DNA): TGTGCCAGCAGCAGGCCGGGGGGCAACCGAGATACGCAGTATTTT.

The chain combines TRBV28 with TRBJ1-1; D is possibly TRBD1 (5 bases). Deletions cut 8 bases from V and 6 bases from J, with 13 bases between. The CDR3 consists of 12 residues. Germline CDR1 is MDHEN and CDR2 is SYDVKM. The CDR3 coding sequence is TGTGCCAGCCACGTAGGGGTCCCTGAAGCTTTCTTT. Protein: CASHVGVPEAFF.

The chain links TRBV27 to TRBJ1-4, with D possibly TRBD1 on 5 matching bases. Germline V CDR1 and CDR2: MNHEY, SMNVEV (reference sequence). The CDR3 sequence is 15 residues long. Between the trimmed V and J ends, which lost 8 bases and 0 bases, there was a span of 13 bases. CDR3 residues: CASARATPTNEKLFF. DNA for the CDR3: TGTGCCAGCGCCAGGGCCACTCCAACTAATGAAAAACTGTTTTTT.

The chain joins TRBV2 to TRBJ1-6, with D perhaps matching TRBD1 (5 bases). Germline V gene data show CDR1 as SNHLY and CDR2 as FYNNEI. The CDR3 consists of 16 residues. V was pared by 6 bases and J by 3 bases, with 15 bases between. The CDR3 is CASSLGGGHYNSPLHF. The CDR3 nucleotides are TGTGCCAGCAGCCTCGGGGGGGGTCACTATAATTCACCCCTCCACTTT.

The chain is built from TRBV6-6 and TRBJ1-4; D is unresolved. The ends were cut back, 7 bases at V and 2 bases at J, with 11 bases in the middle. The CDR3 contains 14 residues. The germline V gene encodes CDR1 MNHNY and CDR2 SVGAGI (reference sequence). CDR3 bases: TGTGCCAGCAAGCGGGGAGGGACTAATGAAAAACTGTTTTTT. Its protein is CASKRGGTNEKLFF.

This chain links TRBV24-1 with TRBJ2-1; D is unclear. Germline lookup yields CDR1 KGHDR and CDR2 SFDVKD. V was shortened by 6 bases and J by 1 base, with 6 bases between the two germline ends. The CDR3 length is 13 residues. CDR3: CATSRASYNEQFF. CDR3 DNA: TGTGCCACCAGTCGAGCTTCCTACAATGAGCAGTTCTTC.

The chain combines TRBV10-3 with TRBJ2-3, with 11 bases that match TRBD2. CDR3 size: 16 residues. With V trimmed by 7 bases and J by 7 bases, 13 bases remained unmatched. The germline CDR1 and CDR2 sequences are ENHRY and SYGVKD. The CDR3 DNA sequence: TGTGCCATCACCGAAAGGACTAGCGGGCCGGCTCATACGCAGTATTTT. Protein product: CAITERTSGPAHTQYF.

This clone was recorded only once. This chain links TRBV19 with TRBJ1-1; D remains unclear. The CDR3 runs 16 residues. Per germline, CDR1 LNHDA and CDR2 SQIVND (reference sequence). The V and J ends lost 3 bases and 0 bases respectively, with 14 bases between them. The DNA of the CDR3 is TGTGCCAGTAGTATTTGGCCCCCCCTTATGAACACTGAAGCTTTCTTT. Its protein product is CASSIWPPLMNTEAFF. Using reference TRBV19 and TRBJ1-1 for the parts outside the CDR3, the full variable domain is DGGITQSPKYLFRKEGQNVTLSCEQNLNHDAMYWYRQDPGQGLRLIYYSQIVNDFQKGDIAEGYSVSREKKESFPLTVTSAQKNPTAFYLCASSIWPPLMNTEAFFGQGTRLTVV.

CDR3 DNA sequence: TGTGCCATCAGCAGTCTGGTCTCAGGTGCCTACGAGCAGTACTTC. Protein sequence: CAISSLVSGAYEQYF. The chain has TRBV10-3 and TRBJ2-7; D is unclear. CDR3 length: 15 residues. Germline V gives CDR1 ENHRY, CDR2 SYGVKD. Between the trimmed V and J ends, which lost 6 bases and 2 bases, there was a span of 17 bases.

This chain links TRBV6-5 with TRBJ1-5, with D unclear. Trimming removed 3 bases from V and 2 bases from J, with 8 bases in between. CDR3 length equals 14 residues. CDR1 and CDR2 (germline): MNHEY, SVGAGI. DNA of the CDR3: TGTGCCAGCAGTTATGTATCTGGCAATCAGCCCCAGCATTTT. As protein: CASSYVSGNQPQHF.

In DNA form, the CDR3 reads TGTGCCAGCAGTGAACTGCAGGCAGGAGGCTACGAGCAGTACTTC. As protein: CASSELQAGGYEQYF. The chain uses TRBV6-1 and TRBJ2-7; D is perhaps TRBD2 (5 bases). The CDR3 spans 15 residues. The V end lost 2 bases, the J end lost 3 bases, and 14 bases lay between the germline ends. CDR1 is MNHNS and CDR2 is SASEGT in the germline V gene.

The chain has TRBV27 and TRBJ2-3; 7 positions match TRBD2. The CDR3 consists of 15 residues. Germline V CDR1 and CDR2: MNHEY, SMNVEV (reference sequence). J lost 3 bases, V lost 3 bases, and 6 bases had no gene match. The CDR3 coding sequence is TGTGCCAGCAGTTTGGGTTTCGGGAGGACAGATACGCAGTATTTT. The encoded protein is CASSLGFGRTDTQYF.

This chain uses TRBV7-2 with TRBJ2-5, with 10 bases fitting TRBD2. The germline gives CDR1 SGHTA, CDR2 FQGNSA. The length of the CDR3 is 18 residues. Trimming at V came to 1 base and at J to 5 bases, leaving 13 bases not matched to a gene. The CDR3 loop reads CASSLVVLAGDFSETQYF. DNA for the CDR3: TGTGCCAGCAGCTTAGTGGTCCTAGCGGGAGATTTTTCGGAGACCCAGTACTTC.

Within the sample, this clone is medium-sized. The chain uses TRBV7-9 and TRBJ2-7; D is perhaps TRBD1 (5 bases). This CDR3 contains 14 residues. Germline V gene lookup returns CDR1 SEHNR and CDR2 FQNEAQ (reference sequence). The V end was cut by 7 bases, the J end by 8 bases, with 21 bases between. In DNA, the CDR3 is TGTGCCAGCACCAAAGCGTATGGTAGGGGTCAGCAGTACTTC. It encodes CASTKAYGRGQQYF.

The rearrangement uses TRBV4-1 and TRBJ1-5, with TRBD1 matching 7 bases. Germline CDR1 MGHRA, CDR2 YSYEKL. Trimming took 3 bases from V and 2 from J; bases not matched to a gene: 10. This CDR3 contains 17 residues. The CDR3 loop is CASSQTGLGVGNQPQHF. CDR3 sequence (DNA): TGCGCCAGCAGCCAGACAGGGTTAGGGGTAGGCAATCAGCCCCAGCATTTT.

This chain uses TRBV9 with TRBJ2-3; D is possibly TRBD1 (7 bases). V was clipped by 4 bases and J by 2 bases, with 29 bases between them. Germline CDR1 is SGDLS and CDR2 is YYNGEE. The CDR3 extends over 20 amino acids. As DNA, the CDR3 is TGTGCCAGCAGCCTTCAGGGGGGTGCTGGCTTCACTACCTTCACAGATACGCAGTATTTT. Translated: CASSLQGGAGFTTFTDTQYF.

V usage is TRBV27 and J usage is TRBJ2-5; no clear D gene. Germline V gives CDR1 MNHEY, CDR2 SMNVEV (reference sequence). Trimming shortened V by 11 bases and J by 0 bases, and 7 bases separated the two germline ends. CDR3 length: 11 residues. CDR3 amino acids: CAGLYQETQYF. The CDR3 nucleotides read TGTGCCGGCTTGTACCAAGAGACCCAGTACTTC.

V usage is TRBV6-5 and J usage is TRBJ1-5; D perhaps matches TRBD1 (5 bases). CDR1 is MNHEY, CDR2 SVGAGI, per germline. The CDR3 is 13 residues long. CDR3 protein: CASGRDSNQPQHF. The CDR3 coding sequence is TGTGCTTCAGGGAGGGATAGCAATCAGCCCCAGCATTTT.

The chain links TRBV2 to TRBJ2-7; 7 bases are shared with TRBD1. V gave up 3 bases and J gave up 6 bases; unmatched junction bases: 2. The CDR3 has 12 amino acids. The V gene's germline CDR1 is SNHLY and CDR2 FYNNEI. The CDR3 protein is CASSETGFEQYF. The CDR3 DNA is TGTGCCAGCAGTGAGACAGGGTTCGAGCAGTACTTC.

CDR3 sequence: CASSLAIGSYTEAFF. CDR3 coding DNA: TGTGCCAGCAGCTTAGCCATTGGCAGTTACACTGAAGCTTTCTTT. V is TRBV11-2 and J is TRBJ1-1; no reliable D call. With 1 base removed from V and 3 bases from J, the gap between germline ends came to 12 bases. The CDR3 has 15 residues. Germline loops: CDR1 SGHAT, CDR2 FQNNGV. The variable domain in full, with the rest retrieved from reference TRBV11-2 and TRBJ1-1, is EAGVAQSPRYKIIEKRQSVAFWCNPISGHATLYWYQQILGQGPKLLIQFQNNGVVDDSQLPKDRFSAERLKGVDSTLKIQPAKLEDSAVYLCASSLAIGSYTEAFFGQGTRLTVV.

The chain carries TRBV11-2 and TRBJ2-3; no clear D. CDR1 is SGHAT and CDR2 is FQNNGV in the germline V gene. The V and J ends lost 3 bases and 2 bases respectively, with 9 bases between them. This CDR3 has 14 residues. The CDR3 reads CASSFRLSTDTQYF. The CDR3 nucleotides read TGTGCCAGCAGCTTCCGACTGTCCACAGATACGCAGTATTTT.

The gene calls are TRBV19 and TRBJ2-3, with D possibly TRBD1 on 6 matching bases. CDR3 length equals 14 residues. The germline V gene encodes CDR1 LNHDA and CDR2 SQIVND (reference sequence). V lost 6 bases, J lost 2 bases, and 12 bases lay in between. CDR3 nucleotides: TGTGCCAGTAGCAAGGGACACCTCACAGATACGCAGTATTTT. Its translation: CASSKGHLTDTQYF.

This clone was recorded once. The genes are TRBV28 and TRBJ2-5, with 8 positions matching TRBD1. Germline loops: CDR1 MDHEN, CDR2 SYDVKM. This CDR3 spans 17 amino acids. J lost 5 bases, V lost 1 base, and 12 bases had no gene match. CDR3 bases: TGTGCCAGCAGTTTATCCAGGGGGCCTCGTTACGGGGAGACCCAGTACTTC. It specifies CASSLSRGPRYGETQYF.

The rearrangement links TRBV19 to TRBJ1-2, with 8 bases that match TRBD1. CDR3 length: 15 residues. Germline lookup yields CDR1 LNHDA and CDR2 SQIVND (reference sequence). After removal of 3 bases from V and 2 bases from J, the junction contained 5 bases not matched to a gene. The DNA for the CDR3 is TGTGCCAGTAGTATTGGGACAGGCTGGAACTATGGCTACACCTTC. Amino acids: CASSIGTGWNYGYTF. Variable domain in full (rest from reference TRBV19 and TRBJ1-2): DGGITQSPKYLFRKEGQNVTLSCEQNLNHDAMYWYRQDPGQGLRLIYYSQIVNDFQKGDIAEGYSVSREKKESFPLTVTSAQKNPTAFYLCASSIGTGWNYGYTFGSGTRLTVV.

The chain has TRBV6-5 and TRBJ1-1; D gene ambiguous. CDR1 and CDR2 (germline): MNHEY, SVGAGI. CDR3 length: 15 residues. Trimming removed 0 bases at V and 4 bases at J, with 12 bases between. The CDR3 bases are TGTGCCAGCAGTTACTCCCCGGGGTCGAGCACTGAAGCTTTCTTT. Its translation: CASSYSPGSSTEAFF.

The chain links TRBV18 to TRBJ1-3, with D possibly matching TRBD1 (6 bases). Germline V gene data show CDR1 as KGHSH and CDR2 as LQKENI. V lost 6 bases and J 0 bases, leaving 18 bases between the germline ends. This CDR3 region has 17 residues. CDR3 DNA sequence: TGTGCCAGCTCCCCCTCCGGGGGGGGGCGCTCTGGAAACACCATATATTTT. Translating gives CASSPSGGGRSGNTIYF.

The chain recombines TRBV7-9 with TRBJ1-2, with 8 nucleotides matching TRBD1. V shed 11 bases, J shed 7 bases, and the junction held 6 bases outside the gene matches. CDR1 and CDR2 (germline): SEHNR, FQNEAQ (reference sequence). The CDR3 covers 11 residues. The DNA for the CDR3 is TGTGCCGGGCAGGGGGCGATTGGCTACACCTTC. It codes for CAGQGAIGYTF.

CDR3 sequence (DNA): TGTGCCAGCTCACCAGCCAGGGCCTACGAGCAGTACTTC. Translation gives CASSPARAYEQYF. V is TRBV18 and J is TRBJ2-7; TRBD1 is a possible D gene (5 bases). V was shortened by 2 bases and J by 2 bases, with 7 bases between the two germline ends. This CDR3 is built from 13 residues. CDR1 is KGHSH and CDR2 is LQKENI in the germline V gene.

The chain combines TRBV6-6 with TRBJ1-6; 7 bases agree with TRBD1. CDR1 and CDR2 from the germline V gene are MNHNY and SVGAGI (reference sequence). The CDR3 contains 18 residues. The trim removed 6 bases at V and 0 bases at J, leaving 11 bases unmatched. This CDR3 reads CASSRGGQISSYNSPLHF. In nucleotides, the CDR3 is TGTGCCAGCAGCCGAGGGGGACAGATAAGCTCCTATAATTCACCCCTCCACTTT.